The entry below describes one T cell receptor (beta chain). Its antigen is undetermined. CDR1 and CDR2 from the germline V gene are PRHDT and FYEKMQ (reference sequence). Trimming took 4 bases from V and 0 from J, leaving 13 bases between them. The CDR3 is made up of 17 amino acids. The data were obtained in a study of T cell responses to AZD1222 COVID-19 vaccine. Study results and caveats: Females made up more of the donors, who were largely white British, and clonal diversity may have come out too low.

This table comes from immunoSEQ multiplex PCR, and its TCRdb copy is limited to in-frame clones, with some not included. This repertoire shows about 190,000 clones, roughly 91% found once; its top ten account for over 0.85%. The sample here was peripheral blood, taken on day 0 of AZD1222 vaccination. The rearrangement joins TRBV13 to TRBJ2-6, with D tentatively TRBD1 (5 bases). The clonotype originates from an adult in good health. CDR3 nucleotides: TGTGCCAGCAGCTCGGCGACAGATACCTCTGGGGCCAACGTCCTGACTTTC. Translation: CASSSATDTSGANVLTF.